This T cell receptor beta chain was obtained from a study of T cells in Graves' hyperthyroidism and ophthalmopathy. Study-wide context: Peripheral blood sampling occurred at initial diagnosis, before any treatment.

RNA transcripts provided the source from which TCR beta CDR3 regions were amplified. The TCR CDR3 first-round RT-PCR relied on the HTBI primer set. Using its own MiXCR run on the multiplex PCR reads, TCRdb lists one record per CDR3 protein. The table includes about 420,000 distinct CDR3 sequences, roughly 14% detected once. The table lists this clonotype with many counts. Its cognate antigen is unknown. Overall study results and limits: In validation, the model predicted ophthalmopathy. These predictions came a median approximately 6.5 months before onset.

Patients between 18 and 65 years old had hyperthyroidism, newly diagnosed and lasting under 2 months. Clinical symptoms, serum thyroxine and TRAb, thyroid ultrasound and orbital computed tomography were used for the diagnoses. Germline loops: CDR1 MNHEY, CDR2 SMNVEV (reference sequence). The CDR3 runs 16 residues. V lost 0 bases, J lost 1 base, and 13 bases lay in between. The sample taken for sequencing was blood. The clonotype was recovered from a woman between 18 and 29 years old with Graves' hyperthyroidism. J is TRBJ2-7 and V is TRBV27; D might be TRBD1 (5 bases). CDR3 in DNA: TGTGCCAGCAGTTTATCGATCGGGCAGGGTTCCTACGAGCAGTACTTC. This sequence encodes CASSLSIGQGSYEQYF.